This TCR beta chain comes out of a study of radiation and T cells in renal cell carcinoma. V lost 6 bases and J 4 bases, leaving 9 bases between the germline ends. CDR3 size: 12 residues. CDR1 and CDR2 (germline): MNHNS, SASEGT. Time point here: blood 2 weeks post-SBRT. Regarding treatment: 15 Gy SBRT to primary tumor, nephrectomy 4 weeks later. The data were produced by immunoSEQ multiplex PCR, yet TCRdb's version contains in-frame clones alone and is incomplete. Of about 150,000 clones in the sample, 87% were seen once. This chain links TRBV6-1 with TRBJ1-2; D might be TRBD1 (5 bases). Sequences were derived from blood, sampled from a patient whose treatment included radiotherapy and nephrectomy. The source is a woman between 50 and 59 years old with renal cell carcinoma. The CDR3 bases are TGTGCCAGCAGATCGGGGACCTATGGCTACACCTTC. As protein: CASRSGTYGYTF.